Presented here are 3 T cell receptor beta chains from one specimen sequenced in a study of T cell clonotyping in hematopoietic cell transplantation. Time point of the sample: recipient sample about 28 days before transplant, after cytoreduction. Clones were sequenced by immunoSEQ multiplex PCR, and TCRdb holds only the in-frame ones, with some missing. The sample shows tens of thousands of clones, approximately 90% of them seen only once. Sequencing used peripheral blood mononuclear cells, obtained before stem cell transplant. The receptors originated from a man in his sixties with biphenotypic leukemia. Some clones in this sample may be carry-over from other donors' samples.

This rearrangement joins TRBV5-1 to TRBJ2-3; 9 bases are shared with TRBD1. The CDR3 runs to 15 residues. V lost 4 bases to trimming and J lost 4 bases; unmatched junction nucleotides: 7. CDR1 is SGHRS and CDR2 is YFSETQ in the germline V gene. CDR3 nucleotide sequence: TGCGCCAGCAGCCCGGGACAGGGCTCGGCAGATACGCAGTATTTT. This gives the protein CASSPGQGSADTQYF.

The V gene is TRBV10-1, the J gene TRBJ2-3, with a weak D call TRBD2 (5 bases). The CDR3 runs 16 residues. V was trimmed by 0 bases and J by 2 bases, leaving 12 bases between them. Germline V lookup: CDR1 WNHNN, CDR2 SYGVQD (reference sequence). DNA for the CDR3: TGCGCCAGCAGTGAGTCCGGGGTAGGGCCCACAGATACGCAGTATTTT. Translation gives CASSESGVGPTDTQYF.

The rearrangement joins TRBV5-8 to TRBJ2-3; the D gene is possibly TRBD2 (6 bases). This CDR3 is 16 amino acids long. Deletions cut 1 base from V and 5 bases from J, with 17 bases between. Looked up from germline, CDR1 is SGHTS and CDR2 is YDEGEE. This chain's CDR3 is CASSLILGGTGDTQYF. The CDR3 DNA reads TGTGCCAGCAGCTTGATACTAGGAGGGACGGGAGATACGCAGTATTTT.